This passage covers 32 T cell receptor beta chains from one sample sequenced in a study of CD8 T cell repertoires and HIV-1 epitope variants. These TCRs' antigens remain unknown. Data came from immunoSEQ multiplex PCR; TCRdb stores just in-frame clones and leaves some out. Of thousands of clones listed, 66% are singletons. Sequencing was done on a sample of cultured CD8+ T cells derived from PBMCs. Receptors originate from a male donor with HIV.

The V gene is TRBV6-5, the J gene TRBJ1-2; unclear D gene. This CDR3 has 13 amino acids. Per the germline V gene, CDR1 is MNHEY and CDR2 is SVGAGI. V dropped 6 bases and J dropped 3 bases, with 11 bases sitting between them. For the CDR3, the DNA is TGTGCCAGCAGACCGCGGACGGACTATGGCTACACCTTC. This translates into CASRPRTDYGYTF.

This sequence joins TRBV7-9 and TRBJ2-7; D gene ambiguous. CDR1 is SEHNR, CDR2 FQNEAQ, per germline (reference sequence). With 3 bases removed from V and 6 bases from J, the gap between germline ends came to 15 bases. The CDR3 sequence is 14 residues long. The CDR3 bases are TGTGCCAGCAGCTTTAACTCAATCTTTGCCGAGCAGTACTTC. It specifies CASSFNSIFAEQYF.

This chain uses TRBV19 with TRBJ2-1; 12 bases fit TRBD1. CDR3 length: 14 residues. From germline, CDR1 is LNHDA and CDR2 SQIVND (reference sequence). J gave up 4 bases and V 7 bases, and 2 bases lay outside the gene matches. CDR3 amino acids: CASTGQGAYNEQFF. The CDR3 nucleotides read TGTGCCAGTACGGGACAGGGGGCTTACAATGAGCAGTTCTTC. Based on the CDR3 plus reference TRBV19 and TRBJ2-1, the full variable domain is DGGITQSPKYLFRKEGQNVTLSCEQNLNHDAMYWYRQDPGQGLRLIYYSQIVNDFQKGDIAEGYSVSREKKESFPLTVTSAQKNPTAFYLCASTGQGAYNEQFFGPGTRLTVL.

The rearrangement uses TRBV4-2 and TRBJ2-2; 13 nucleotides agree with TRBD2. The CDR3 has 17 amino acids. With V trimmed by 1 base and J by 5 bases, 4 bases remained unmatched. In germline, CDR1 is LGHNA, CDR2 YNFKEQ. The CDR3 reads CASSQGLAGGGTGELFF. In nucleotides, the CDR3 is TGTGCCAGCAGCCAAGGACTAGCGGGGGGCGGGACCGGGGAGCTGTTTTTT.

The chain employs TRBV7-9 and TRBJ2-1, with D possibly being TRBD1 (6 bases). V lost 2 bases and J 1 base, leaving 12 bases between the germline ends. Per germline, CDR1 SEHNR and CDR2 FQNEAQ (reference sequence). The CDR3 sequence is 16 residues long. The CDR3 coding sequence is TGTGCCAGCAGCTTATTCCAGGGGATTTCCTACAATGAGCAGTTCTTC. Protein sequence: CASSLFQGISYNEQFF.

The chain carries TRBV28 and TRBJ2-5; 12 bases align to TRBD2. The germline gives CDR1 MDHEN, CDR2 SYDVKM. This CDR3 region has 17 residues. Trimming removed 1 base from V and 3 bases from J; junction bases left unmatched: 6. Here the CDR3 reads CASSLYLTSGRKETQYF. The DNA for the CDR3 is TGTGCCAGCAGTTTATATTTGACTAGCGGGAGAAAAGAGACCCAGTACTTC. Variable domain in full (rest from reference TRBV28 and TRBJ2-5): DVKVTQSSRYLVKRTGEKVFLECVQDMDHENMFWYRQDPGLGLRLIYFSYDVKMKEKGDIPEGYSVSREKKERFSLILESASTNQTSMYLCASSLYLTSGRKETQYFGPGTRLLVL.

The chain employs TRBV28 and TRBJ2-1; TRBD2 agrees at 9 bases. This CDR3 is built from 16 residues. Germline V lookup: CDR1 MDHEN, CDR2 SYDVKM. The V and J ends lost 3 bases and 10 bases, in that order; junction bases with no gene match: 13. The CDR3 bases are TGTGCCAGCAGTTTCGACCTTCCGGGACTAGCACCCGAGCAGTTCTTC. It yields the protein CASSFDLPGLAPEQFF.

The V gene is TRBV27, the J gene TRBJ2-7; D is possibly TRBD2 (5 bases). Germline-derived CDR1 and CDR2 are MNHEY and SMNVEV (reference sequence). The V end was cut by 6 bases, the J end by 5 bases, with 11 bases between. The CDR3 has 12 amino acids. The chain's CDR3 is CASSGLANEQYF. The CDR3 nucleotides read TGTGCCAGCAGCGGGCTAGCCAACGAGCAGTACTTC.

The chain employs TRBV27 and TRBJ2-7; TRBD1 matches at 8 bases. V was clipped by 5 bases and J by 3 bases; unmatched bases: 9. There are 15 residues in the CDR3. Germline-derived CDR1 and CDR2 are MNHEY and SMNVEV (reference sequence). The DNA for the CDR3 is TGTGCCAGCAGTCCCGGACAGGGATATAACTACGAGCAGTACTTC. The encoded protein is CASSPGQGYNYEQYF.

The CDR3: CASSQEAGGPEAFF. The CDR3 DNA is TGCGCCAGCAGCCAAGAGGCGGGTGGGCCTGAAGCTTTCTTT. The V call is TRBV4-3, the J call TRBJ1-1; no reliable D call. The CDR3 extends over 14 amino acids. Germline V gene sequence: CDR1 LGHNA, CDR2 YSLEER. V was pared by 0 bases and J by 6 bases, with 11 bases between.

This chain uses TRBV28 with TRBJ2-7; the D is unclear. The V gene's germline CDR1 is MDHEN and CDR2 SYDVKM. V lost 5 bases to trimming and J lost 0 bases, with 14 bases between them. This CDR3 has 15 residues. The CDR3 coding sequence is TGTGCCAGCAGTACCCCTTCGGGCCCCTCCTACGAGCAGTACTTC. This translates into CASSTPSGPSYEQYF.

Only a few counts were recorded for this clone. The rearrangement links TRBV21-1 to TRBJ1-1. TRBV21-1 is given as a pseudogene. The CDR3 is 11 residues long. The CDR3 DNA reads TGTGCCAGCAGTAGAGGCACTGAAGCTTTCTTT. Translated: CASSRGTEAFF.

The chain recombines TRBV5-6 with TRBJ1-3; D remains ambiguous. Trimming pared 0 bases from V and 0 bases from J, leaving 7 bases between. The germline gives CDR1 SGHDT, CDR2 YYEEEE. The CDR3 loop spans 15 amino acids. The CDR3 spells CASSLGASSGNTIYF. The CDR3 DNA follows: TGTGCCAGCAGCTTGGGGGCCAGCTCTGGAAACACCATATATTTT.

This clone was picked up a small number of times. The chain employs TRBV7-7 and TRBJ2-2, with 7 nucleotides matching TRBD2. V lost 4 bases, J lost 1 base, and 6 bases stayed unmatched. Germline CDR1 and CDR2: SSHAT and FNYEAQ (reference sequence). The CDR3 length is 16 residues. DNA for the CDR3: TGTGCCAGCAGCTCTTTTCCGGGGGGGAACACCGGGGAGCTGTTTTTT. Translating it yields CASSSFPGGNTGELFF. Based on the CDR3 plus reference TRBV7-7 and TRBJ2-2, the full variable domain is GAGVSQSPRYKVTKRGQDVTLRCDPISSHATLYWYQQALGQGPEFLTYFNYEAQPDKSGLPSDRFSAERPEGSISTLTIQRTEQRDSAMYRCASSSFPGGNTGELFFGEGSRLTVL.

This chain connects TRBV2 to TRBJ2-1, with TRBD2 matching 10 bases. V dropped 7 bases and J dropped 5; count of bases not matched to a gene: 5. The CDR3 sequence is 14 residues long. The germline V gene encodes CDR1 SNHLY and CDR2 FYNNEI. As DNA, the CDR3 is TGTGCCAGCACCTGGACTAGCGGAGACAATGAGCAGTTCTTC. Translated, it gives CASTWTSGDNEQFF.

This sequence joins TRBV5-1 and TRBJ1-3, with D tentatively TRBD1 (6 bases). Germline values: CDR1 SGHRS, CDR2 YFSETQ. This CDR3 comprises 18 residues. Trimming took off 0 bases at V and 2 bases at J, with 18 bases between the two ends. CDR3 amino acids: CASSLDPERGGTGNTIYF. The CDR3 nucleotides read TGCGCCAGCAGCTTGGACCCCGAGCGCGGGGGCACTGGAAACACCATATATTTT.

A few counts support this clone. V usage is TRBV5-6 and J usage is TRBJ2-3; 7 bases agree with TRBD2. This CDR3 is built from 14 residues. Germline values: CDR1 SGHDT, CDR2 YYEEEE. Trimming cost V 6 bases and J 5 bases; bases outside gene matches: 9. This CDR3 is CASTLGGSGDTQYF. For the CDR3, the DNA is TGTGCCAGCACTTTGGGGGGGTCTGGAGATACGCAGTATTTT.

This clone has just one count. The chain links TRBV2 to TRBJ2-2; 11 nucleotides agree with TRBD2. Germline V gene data show CDR1 as SNHLY and CDR2 as FYNNEI. This CDR3 spans 16 amino acids. Trimming took 10 bases from V and 4 from J; bases not matched to a gene: 11. The CDR3 DNA reads TGTGCCACAAACCCTCCGGGACTAGCGGTCACCGGGGAGCTGTTTTTT. It translates to CATNPPGLAVTGELFF.

The sample holds one count of this clone. The rearrangement joins TRBV5-6 to TRBJ2-7, with 8 bases matching TRBD1. Looked up from germline, CDR1 is SGHDT and CDR2 is YYEEEE. The CDR3 runs to 16 residues. Trimming took 2 bases from V and 3 from J; bases not matched to a gene: 10. CDR3 in amino acids: CASSFDGTGAVYEQYF. In DNA form, the CDR3 reads TGTGCCAGCAGCTTCGATGGGACAGGAGCCGTCTACGAGCAGTACTTC.

J is TRBJ2-2 and V is TRBV5-4, with TRBD2 identical over 7 bases. Per germline, CDR1 SGHNT and CDR2 YYREEE (reference sequence). J lost 6 bases, V lost 4 bases, and 3 bases had no gene match. This CDR3 is built from 13 residues. The CDR3 nucleotides are TGTGCCAGCAGCACCCGGGGGGCCGGGGAGCTGTTTTTT. Its translation: CASSTRGAGELFF.

The chain uses TRBV5-1 and TRBJ2-3; D call uncertain. Trimming removed 4 bases at V and 2 bases at J, with 8 bases between. This CDR3 spans 13 amino acids. From germline, CDR1 is SGHRS and CDR2 YFSETQ. CDR3 residues: CASSPQVTDTQYF. The CDR3 DNA sequence: TGCGCCAGCAGCCCGCAGGTCACAGATACGCAGTATTTT.

As concerns this clone: At one boundary the junction diverges from the germline segment, which might be a read error. The J gene is TRBJ2-4, the V gene TRBV5-4; possible D gene TRBD1, 5 bases. Looked up from germline, CDR1 is SGHNT and CDR2 is YYREEE (reference sequence). The CDR3 spans 13 residues. The CDR3 protein is CASSQGVSDIQYF. The CDR3 DNA follows: TGCGCCAGCAGCCAAGGGGTGTCGGACATTCAGTACTTC. Looking up the rest from reference TRBV5-4 and TRBJ2-4 gives the full variable domain: ETGVTQSPTHLIKTRGQQVTLRCSSQSGHNTVSWYQQALGQGPQFIFQYYREEENGRGNFPPRFSGLQFPNYSSELNVNALELDDSALYLCASSQGVSDIQYFGAGTRLSVL.

There are a few counts of this clone. The rearrangement links TRBV5-1 to TRBJ2-1; 8 nucleotides line up with TRBD2. The CDR3 has 13 amino acids. Looked up from germline, CDR1 is SGHRS and CDR2 is YFSETQ. Losses at the gene ends were 5 bases for V and 9 bases for J; bases not matched to a gene: 7. CDR3 DNA sequence: TGCGCCAGCAGATCTGGACTAGCTGTTGAGCAGTTCTTC. Translated, it gives CASRSGLAVEQFF.

V usage is TRBV7-3 and J usage is TRBJ1-2; tentative D call: TRBD1 (6 bases). The CDR3 has 13 amino acids. Trimming stripped 5 bases from V and 1 base from J, with 8 bases between. Germline-derived CDR1 and CDR2 are SGHTA and FQGTGA. CDR3 in DNA: TGTGCCAGCAGCCCGGACAGTAACTATGGCTACACCTTC. Translation: CASSPDSNYGYTF.

The rearrangement joins TRBV6-1 to TRBJ2-7; 13 nucleotides match TRBD2. The CDR3 has 16 residues. Germline V gene sequence: CDR1 MNHNS, CDR2 SASEGT. After removal of 4 bases from V and 5 bases from J, the junction contained 8 bases not matched to a gene. CDR3 in DNA: TGTGCCAGCAGTGCTACTAGCGGGGGGGCCGGCAACGAGCAGTACTTC. It is translated as CASSATSGGAGNEQYF.

The V call is TRBV2, the J call TRBJ2-1; a possible D gene is TRBD2 (6 bases). The CDR3 has 15 amino acids. V lost 3 bases and J lost 4, with 13 bases in between. The V gene's germline CDR1 is SNHLY and CDR2 FYNNEI. The CDR3 region is CASSEYSGRYNEQFF. The CDR3 DNA is TGTGCCAGCAGTGAGTATAGCGGAAGATACAATGAGCAGTTCTTC.

The chain links TRBV7-9 to TRBJ1-2, with D unclear. The germline V gene has CDR1 SEHNR and CDR2 FQNEAQ (reference sequence). V was trimmed by 2 bases and J by 0 bases, leaving 10 bases between them. The CDR3 sequence is 15 residues long. The CDR3 DNA reads as TGTGCCAGCAGCTTAAGCCAGAGAACTAACTATGGCTACACCTTC. It encodes CASSLSQRTNYGYTF.

The chain links TRBV28 to TRBJ1-1, with TRBD1 matching 7 bases. The V gene end was trimmed by 3 bases and the J gene end by 1 base; junction bases not matched to a gene: 5. Germline V lookup: CDR1 MDHEN, CDR2 SYDVKM. This CDR3 contains 15 residues. CDR3 bases: TGTGCCAGCAGTTTCGACAGGGTCTGGAACACTGAAGCTTTCTTT. This encodes CASSFDRVWNTEAFF.

The rearrangement uses TRBV29-1 and TRBJ2-1; D not certain. From germline, CDR1 is SQVTM and CDR2 ANQGSEA. The CDR3 sequence is 11 residues long. Trimming shortened V by 6 bases and J by 7 bases, and 10 bases separated the two germline ends. The CDR3 nucleotides are TGCAGCGTCCCTTTACTAAATGAGCAGTTCTTC. Translating gives CSVPLLNEQFF.

The chain uses TRBV7-9 and TRBJ2-1; D is perhaps TRBD2 (6 bases). Looked up from germline, CDR1 is SEHNR and CDR2 is FQNEAQ (reference sequence). The CDR3 is 16 residues long. V shed 1 base and J shed 2 bases, with 12 bases lying between them. CDR3 nucleotide sequence: TGTGCCAGCAGCTTAGTGGGTAGCGGCGCCTACAATGAGCAGTTCTTC. Amino acid sequence: CASSLVGSGAYNEQFF.

The CDR3 nucleotides read TGCGCCAGCAGCTTGGGGACAGGGGCTAATGAAAAACTGTTTTTT. Translation gives CASSLGTGANEKLFF. This sequence joins TRBV5-1 and TRBJ1-4, with 9 nucleotides matching TRBD1. The V gene end was trimmed by 0 bases and the J gene end by 3 bases; junction bases not matched to a gene: 0. CDR1 and CDR2 (germline): SGHRS, YFSETQ. This CDR3 contains 15 residues. The whole variable domain, filled in from reference TRBV5-1 and TRBJ1-4, reads KAGVTQTPRYLIKTRGQQVTLSCSPISGHRSVSWYQQTPGQGLQFLFEYFSETQRNKGNFPGRFSGRQFSNSRSEMNVSTLELGDSALYLCASSLGTGANEKLFFGSGTQLSVL.

The chain couples TRBV6-1 to TRBJ2-2, with a weak D call TRBD1 (6 bases). Looked up from germline, CDR1 is MNHNS and CDR2 is SASEGT. The germline V and J ends were trimmed by 6 bases and 4 bases, with 9 bases remaining between them. The CDR3 loop spans 13 amino acids. CDR3 coding DNA: TGTGCCAGCAGCTCGGACAGCACCGGGGAGCTGTTTTTT. Amino acid sequence: CASSSDSTGELFF.